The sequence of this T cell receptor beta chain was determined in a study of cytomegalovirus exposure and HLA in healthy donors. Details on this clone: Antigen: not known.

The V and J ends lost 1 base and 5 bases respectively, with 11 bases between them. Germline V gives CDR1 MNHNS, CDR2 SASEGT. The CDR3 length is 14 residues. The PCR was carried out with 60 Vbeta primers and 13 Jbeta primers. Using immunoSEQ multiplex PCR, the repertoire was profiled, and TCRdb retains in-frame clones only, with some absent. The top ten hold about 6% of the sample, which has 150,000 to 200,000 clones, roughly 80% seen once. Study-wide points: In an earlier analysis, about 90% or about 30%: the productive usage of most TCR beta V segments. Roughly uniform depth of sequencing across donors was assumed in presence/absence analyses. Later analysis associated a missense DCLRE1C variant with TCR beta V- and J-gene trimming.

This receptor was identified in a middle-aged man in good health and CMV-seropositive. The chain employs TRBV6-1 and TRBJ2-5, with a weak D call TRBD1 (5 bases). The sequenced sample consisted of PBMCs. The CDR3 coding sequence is TGTGCCAGCAGTGAAGTTCCAGGGTTGGAGACCCAGTACTTC. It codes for CASSEVPGLETQYF.